The 18 T cell receptor beta chains listed next were all sequenced from one sample in a study of glioma-infiltrating T cells after dendritic cell vaccination. Clones were sequenced by immunoSEQ multiplex PCR, and TCRdb holds only the in-frame ones, with some missing. Of tens of thousands of clones in the sample, around 80% were seen once. The source material was blood, sampled before dendritic cell vaccination. The receptors were sampled from a human donor with glioblastoma.

The chain combines TRBV9 with TRBJ2-1, with a weak D call TRBD2 (6 bases). Germline lookup yields CDR1 SGDLS and CDR2 YYNGEE. The CDR3 totals 15 residues. Trimming shortened V by 3 bases and J by 0 bases, and 10 bases separated the two germline ends. This CDR3 is CASSDRGSSYNEQFF. DNA for the CDR3: TGTGCCAGCAGCGATCGGGGGAGCTCCTACAATGAGCAGTTCTTC.

The rearrangement links TRBV7-3 to TRBJ2-2; 9 bases fit TRBD2. V lost 5 bases to trimming and J lost 0 bases; unmatched junction nucleotides: 7. The CDR3 sequence is 17 residues long. From germline, CDR1 is SGHTA and CDR2 FQGTGA. The CDR3: CASSLAGGLTNTGELFF. Here the CDR3 DNA reads TGTGCCAGCAGCCTCGCGGGGGGGCTGACGAACACCGGGGAGCTGTTTTTT.

This clone turned up a few times. The chain employs TRBV7-8 and TRBJ1-1; maybe TRBD1 (6 bases). The germline V and J ends were trimmed by 6 bases and 1 base, with 12 bases remaining between them. The CDR3 contains 14 residues. CDR1 is SGHVS and CDR2 is FQNEAQ in the germline V gene. The CDR3 region has the DNA TGTGCCAGCAGAAACAGGGTGTGGAACACTGAAGCTTTCTTT. It codes for CASRNRVWNTEAFF.

This clone was counted between two and nine times. The chain couples TRBV2 to TRBJ2-1, with D unresolved. The V end was cut by 1 base, the J end by 4 bases, with 11 bases between. The CDR3 extends over 15 amino acids. CDR1 and CDR2 from the germline V gene are SNHLY and FYNNEI. CDR3 coding DNA: TGTGCCAGCAGTGAAGGTGGAGTAGGATACAATGAGCAGTTCTTC. It is translated as CASSEGGVGYNEQFF. Full variable domain (rest looked up from reference TRBV2 and TRBJ2-1): EPEVTQTPSHQVTQMGQEVILRCVPISNHLYFYWYRQILGQKVEFLVSFYNNEISEKSEIFDDQFSVERPDGSNFTLKIRSTKLEDSAMYFCASSEGGVGYNEQFFGPGTRLTVL.

V gene TRBV7-3 combines with J gene TRBJ2-1, with TRBD2 identical over 11 bases. CDR3 size: 19 residues. Germline CDR1 reads SGHTA; CDR2 reads FQGTGA. J gave up 5 bases and V 5 bases, and 17 bases lay outside the gene matches. The CDR3 DNA sequence: TGTGCCAGCAGCAGATTACCCCCAAGTGGGGGACTAGCGGACAATGAGCAGTTCTTC. Translated: CASSRLPPSGGLADNEQFF.

In this sample, this clone turned up a few times. This chain uses TRBV6-5 with TRBJ1-4; 11 bases are a match to TRBD1. Germline V gene lookup returns CDR1 MNHEY and CDR2 SVGAGI. The CDR3 loop spans 15 amino acids. V shed 5 bases, J shed 12 bases, and the junction held 11 bases outside the gene matches. The CDR3 nucleotides are TGTGCCAGCAGTAGAACGGGACAGGGGGTCGAGGAACTGTTTTTT. Amino acid sequence: CASSRTGQGVEELFF.

This chain links TRBV15 with TRBJ1-4; 7 bases align to TRBD1. Germline CDR1 and CDR2: LNHNV and YYDKDF (reference sequence). The CDR3 runs to 15 residues. V shed 1 base and J 4 bases; nucleotides not matched to a gene: 3. The CDR3 DNA is TGTGCCACCAGCAGAGGGGGACAGCTTAATGAAAAACTGTTTTTT. Encoded protein: CATSRGGQLNEKLFF. The entire variable domain, with the rest obtained from reference TRBV15 and TRBJ1-4, is as follows: DAMVIQNPRYQVTQFGKPVTLSCSQTLNHNVMYWYQQKSSQAPKLLFHYYDKDFNNEADTPDNFQSRRPNTSFCFLDIRSPGLGDTAMYLCATSRGGQLNEKLFFGSGTQLSVL.

V is TRBV27 and J is TRBJ1-5; D possibly corresponds to TRBD1 (6 bases). Germline V gene data show CDR1 as MNHEY and CDR2 as SMNVEV (reference sequence). V was clipped by 6 bases and J by 9 bases, with 21 bases between them. The CDR3 has 15 amino acids. The CDR3 DNA reads TGTGCCAGCAGAGGGGGGGCAGGCAAAGGTCGGCCCCAGCATTTT. As protein: CASRGGAGKGRPQHF.

This clone appeared once. This rearrangement joins TRBV18 to TRBJ2-7; D remains unclear. This CDR3 region has 15 residues. Germline V lookup: CDR1 KGHSH, CDR2 LQKENI. The V end was cut by 6 bases, the J end by 0 bases, with 15 bases between. The CDR3 sequence: CASSVSPTDSYEQYF. The CDR3 DNA sequence: TGTGCCAGCTCCGTTTCCCCGACTGACTCCTACGAGCAGTACTTC.

DNA of the CDR3: TGCGCCAGCAGCCCACGGACAACTAGCACAGATACGCAGTATTTT. The encoded protein is CASSPRTTSTDTQYF. The chain carries TRBV5-1 and TRBJ2-3, with D tentatively TRBD1 (5 bases). The CDR3 contains 15 residues. Trimming removed 4 bases from V and 0 bases from J, with 12 bases in between. Germline V CDR1 and CDR2: SGHRS, YFSETQ.

The chain employs TRBV9 and TRBJ2-2; TRBD1 might be the D (6 bases). The CDR3 covers 19 residues. Looked up from germline, CDR1 is SGDLS and CDR2 is YYNGEE. Trimming removed 1 base from V and 8 bases from J, with 27 bases in between. CDR3 sequence (DNA): TGTGCCAGCAGCGTATATCAGATCGGACAGAAGCGAGGATCAGGGGAGCTGTTTTTT. As protein: CASSVYQIGQKRGSGELFF.

Here the CDR3 reads CASSRLPAELGTDTQYF. CDR3 in DNA: TGTGCCAGCAGCCGCCTCCCCGCCGAGCTTGGCACAGATACGCAGTATTTT. The gene calls are TRBV7-9 and TRBJ2-3; no clear D. The CDR3 contains 17 residues. From germline, CDR1 is SEHNR and CDR2 FQNEAQ (reference sequence). V was trimmed by 5 bases and J by 1 base, leaving 19 bases between them.

The chain has TRBV6-5 and TRBJ1-2; D is possibly TRBD1 (6 bases). Germline values: CDR1 MNHEY, CDR2 SVGAGI. CDR3 length: 13 residues. Trimming removed 6 bases at V and 6 bases at J, with 14 bases between. DNA for the CDR3: TGTGCCAGCAGACCACAGGGAGATGATGGCTACACCTTC. Translation: CASRPQGDDGYTF.

The chain carries TRBV6-1 and TRBJ1-1; D is unresolved. In germline, CDR1 is MNHNS, CDR2 SASEGT. V lost 9 bases and J 1 base, leaving 9 bases between the germline ends. The CDR3 consists of 12 residues. CDR3 protein: CASSRQNTEAFF. CDR3 DNA sequence: TGTGCCAGTTCAAGACAGAACACTGAAGCTTTCTTT.

The chain is built from TRBV23-1 and TRBJ2-6; TRBD2 is a possible D gene (5 bases). TRBV23-1 is an ORF, with its function uncertain. V lost 4 bases to trimming and J lost 2 bases, with 9 bases between them. The CDR3 totals 15 residues. CDR3 DNA: TGCGCCAGCAGTCCCGAGGGCACTGGGGCCAACGTCCTGACTTTC. Protein: CASSPEGTGANVLTF.

V and J are TRBV23-1 and TRBJ2-6; D remains ambiguous. TRBV23-1 is an ORF for which the function is uncertain. This CDR3 contains 16 residues. The germline V and J ends were trimmed by 2 bases and 0 bases, with 8 bases remaining between them. This CDR3 reads CASSQLSISGANVLTF. CDR3 coding DNA: TGCGCCAGCAGTCAACTAAGCATCTCTGGGGCCAACGTCCTGACTTTC.

This clone is a singleton in its sample. The chain uses TRBV5-4 and TRBJ2-7; TRBD2 might be the D (5 bases). This CDR3 is built from 14 residues. Trimming cost V 2 bases and J 2 bases, with 11 bases left between them. In germline, CDR1 is SGHNT, CDR2 YYREEE (reference sequence). The CDR3 coding sequence is TGTGCCAGCAGCTTCGGGGTAATCGCCTACGAGCAGTACTTC. Amino acid sequence: CASSFGVIAYEQYF.

A few counts support this clone. The rearrangement uses TRBV14 and TRBJ1-4; D might be TRBD1 (5 bases). This CDR3 is built from 15 residues. CDR1 is SGHDN, CDR2 FVKESK, per germline. Trimming took 1 base from V and 10 from J, leaving 16 bases between them. CDR3 loop: CASSQGGQGRGKLFF. CDR3 nucleotide sequence: TGTGCCAGCAGCCAAGGTGGTCAGGGTCGTGGAAAACTGTTTTTT.